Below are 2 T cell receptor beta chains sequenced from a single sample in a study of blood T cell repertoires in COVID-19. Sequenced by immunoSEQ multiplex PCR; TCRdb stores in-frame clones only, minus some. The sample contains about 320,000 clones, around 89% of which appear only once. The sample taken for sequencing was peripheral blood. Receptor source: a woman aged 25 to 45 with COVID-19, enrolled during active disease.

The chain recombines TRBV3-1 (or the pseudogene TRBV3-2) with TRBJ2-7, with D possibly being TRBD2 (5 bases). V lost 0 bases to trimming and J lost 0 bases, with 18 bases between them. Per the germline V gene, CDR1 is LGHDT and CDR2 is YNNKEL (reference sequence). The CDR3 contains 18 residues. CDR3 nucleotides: TGTGCCAGCAGCCAAGAAGGATCAGGACTCAGAAGCTCCTACGAGCAGTACGTC. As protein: CASSQEGSGLRSSYEQYV.

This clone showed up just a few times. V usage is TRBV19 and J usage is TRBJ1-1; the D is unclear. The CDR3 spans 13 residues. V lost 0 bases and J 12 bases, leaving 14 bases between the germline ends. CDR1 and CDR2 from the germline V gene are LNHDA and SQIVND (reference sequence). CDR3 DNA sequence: TGTGCCAGTAGTATAGATCGCGGGCACTCCCCTTTCTTT. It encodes CASSIDRGHSPFF.